A single sample gave rise to the 9 T cell receptor beta chains below, sequenced in a study of control samples from healthy donors and cancer patients. Profiling relied on immunoSEQ multiplex PCR, and the TCRdb table lists in-frame clones only, not all of them. This sample has around 140,000 clones; more than 85% occur once, and the top ten carry 3% to 4%. Sample: blood. The source is a young man in good health.

The chain couples TRBV30 to TRBJ1-1; 9 bases line up with TRBD1. The CDR3 is made up of 13 amino acids. Germline trimming cut 2 bases from V and 11 bases from J; bases unmatched to any gene: 9. Germline loops: CDR1 GTSNPN, CDR2 SVGIG (reference sequence). CDR3: CAWSWGQGSRAFF. The CDR3 DNA reads as TGTGCCTGGAGTTGGGGACAGGGATCGCGGGCTTTCTTT.

This chain joins TRBV29-1 and TRBJ2-1; 8 bases are shared with TRBD1. Looked up from germline, CDR1 is SQVTM and CDR2 is ANQGSEA. Unmatched junction bases numbered 12, after V lost 6 bases and J lost 8 bases. The CDR3 totals 14 residues. The CDR3, as DNA: TGCAGCGTAAGGGACAGGTCGGAAGTCGATGAGCAGTTCTTC. Translating it yields CSVRDRSEVDEQFF.

The rearrangement uses TRBV28 and TRBJ2-6; 11 positions match TRBD1. CDR1 MDHEN and CDR2 SYDVKM come from the germline V gene. CDR3 length equals 16 residues. V was clipped by 5 bases and J by 5 bases; unmatched bases: 5. The CDR3 DNA sequence: TGTGCCAGCAGTCCCCGGACAGGGGGCTGGGCCAACGTCCTGACTTTC. Translated, it gives CASSPRTGGWANVLTF.

The rearrangement joins TRBV24-1 to TRBJ2-7, with a weak D call TRBD1 (6 bases). CDR3 length equals 13 residues. Germline V lookup: CDR1 KGHDR, CDR2 SFDVKD. Trimming removed 5 bases at V and 2 bases at J, with 9 bases between. For the CDR3, the DNA is TGTGCCACCAGTGTGGCAGGGGCCTACGAGCAGTACTTC. Its translation: CATSVAGAYEQYF.

This chain uses TRBV6-7 with TRBJ2-1, with D tentatively TRBD1 (5 bases). TRBV6-7 is classed as an ORF, of uncertain function. V was clipped by 7 bases and J by 3 bases, with 10 bases between them. The CDR3 loop spans 13 amino acids. DNA for the CDR3: TGTGCCAGCAAGGCAGGGCGCTACAATGAGCAGTTCTTC. Translated, it gives CASKAGRYNEQFF.

The chain has TRBV30 and TRBJ1-3; tentative D call: TRBD1 (6 bases). V was clipped by 3 bases and J by 1 base, with 7 bases between them. The germline CDR1 and CDR2 sequences are GTSNPN and SVGIG (reference sequence). The CDR3 runs to 13 residues. The CDR3 is CAWSRGSGNTIYF. The CDR3 DNA is TGTGCCTGGAGCAGGGGATCTGGAAACACCATATATTTT.

CDR3: CASSLLEGGARLTGELFF. The CDR3 DNA is TGTGCCAGCAGTTTATTAGAAGGCGGTGCTCGCCTCACCGGGGAGCTGTTTTTT. This sequence joins TRBV28 and TRBJ2-2; D is ambiguous. V lost 1 base to trimming and J lost 4 bases, with 19 bases between them. This CDR3 has 18 amino acids. The germline CDR1 and CDR2 sequences are MDHEN and SYDVKM.

This chain joins TRBV19 and TRBJ2-3, with TRBD2 matching over 11 bases. With 4 bases clipped from V and 1 base from J, the junction kept 7 bases outside the gene matches. Germline values: CDR1 LNHDA, CDR2 SQIVND (reference sequence). This CDR3 is 17 amino acids long. CDR3 sequence reads: CASSTLTSGGRTDTQYF. As DNA, the CDR3 is TGTGCCAGTAGTACCCTAACTAGCGGGGGCCGCACAGATACGCAGTATTTT.

The genes are TRBV6-6 and TRBJ2-2, with TRBD1 matching over 9 bases. The CDR3 loop spans 14 amino acids. Germline CDR1 and CDR2: MNHNY and SVGAGI (reference sequence). The V and J ends lost 6 bases and 4 bases, in that order; junction bases with no gene match: 3. The CDR3 region has the DNA TGTGCCAGCAGCGGGACAGGGACCACCGGGGAGCTGTTTTTT. It codes for CASSGTGTTGELFF.